These 6 T cell receptor beta chains were sequenced from one sample in a study of shared clonotypes between healthy human individuals (TCRdb year 2020). Library preparation was by the immunoSEQ multiplex PCR assay. The table comes from immuneACCESS by way of TCRdb, which keeps in-frame sequences with V and J called. Part of the clones is missing from these tables; in studies checked, under half for an unresolved V gene and the rest for unknown reasons. The sample profile shows 2 million to 2.5 million clones; 90% to 95% of them were found once. Under 0.45% of the sample belongs to the ten largest clones. Sequenced sample: naive CD4+ T cells from PBMCs. This specimen's cell subset or site label, per the study, means: CD45RA+ positively selected. These receptors came from a man younger than 35 in good health. Some clones in this sample may be carry-over from other donors' samples.

The CDR3 sequence: CASSLFRFGRDTGELFF. CDR3 in DNA: TGCGCCAGCAGCTTGTTCAGGTTCGGCAGAGACACCGGGGAGCTGTTTTTT. The chain is built from TRBV5-1 and TRBJ2-2; D unclear. Trimming removed 1 base at V and 3 bases at J, with 16 bases between. Looked up from germline, CDR1 is SGHRS and CDR2 is YFSETQ. The CDR3 contains 17 residues.

Remarks on this clone: Additional DNA sequences in this sample encode the identical CDR3. The chain joins TRBV5-1 to TRBJ2-7; TRBD1 aligns across 12 bases. Germline CDR1 is SGHRS and CDR2 is YFSETQ. CDR3 size: 15 residues. Trimming took 0 bases from V and 5 from J; bases not matched to a gene: 3. The CDR3 loop reads CASSLVGTGGDEQYF. In nucleotides, the CDR3 is TGCGCCAGCAGCTTGGTGGGGACAGGGGGCGACGAGCAGTACTTC.

Here the CDR3 reads CATSRPTASNEKLFF. In DNA form, the CDR3 reads TGTGCCACCAGCAGACCGACAGCTAGTAATGAAAAACTGTTTTTT. J is TRBJ1-4 and V is TRBV15; tentatively, D is TRBD1 (5 bases). Trimming removed 2 bases from V and 4 bases from J, with 11 bases in between. Germline V gene data show CDR1 as LNHNV and CDR2 as YYDKDF (reference sequence). This CDR3 contains 15 residues.

A single count supports this clone. The chain employs TRBV28 and TRBJ2-7; 7 bases agree with TRBD1. The CDR3 has 16 residues. Per germline, CDR1 MDHEN and CDR2 SYDVKM. J was trimmed by 3 bases and V by 6 bases; bases with no gene match: 14. CDR3 bases: TGTGCCAGCAGCTCCCCCGGGACGCAGGGGGACTACGAGCAGTACTTC. Translated, it gives CASSSPGTQGDYEQYF.

The rearrangement links TRBV4-1 to TRBJ1-3; 7 nucleotides align to TRBD1. The junction had 3 bases not matched to a gene; V was cut back by 4 bases and J by 0 bases. The CDR3 sequence is 15 residues long. CDR1 is MGHRA, CDR2 YSYEKL, per germline. The CDR3 region has the DNA TGCGCCAGCAGCCGAACAGGGGTCTCTGGAAACACCATATATTTT. Translating it yields CASSRTGVSGNTIYF.

The V call is TRBV7-6, the J call TRBJ2-5; D not certain. V lost 5 bases to trimming and J lost 1 base, with 17 bases between them. This CDR3 spans 16 amino acids. Germline-derived CDR1 and CDR2 are SGHVS and FNYEAQ. The CDR3 reads CASSPPRATPQETQYF. The CDR3 DNA follows: TGTGCCAGCAGCCCACCACGGGCCACCCCCCAAGAGACCCAGTACTTC.